One sample yielded the 7 T cell receptor beta chains listed below, sequenced in a study of shared clonotypes between healthy human individuals. It was CD45RO-negative cells, positively selected for CCR7, that made up naive CD8 cells, with terminally differentiated effector memory CD45RA+ cells excluded. The method was immunoSEQ multiplex PCR; TCRdb's version includes in-frame clones alone and lacks a portion of them. Of about 600,000 clones in the sample, less than 97% were seen once. The specimen sequenced was naive CD8+ T cells sorted from blood. These TCRs come from a woman in her thirties in good health.

DNA of the CDR3: TGTGCCAGCAGCTCACCCTGGGATATCCTGAGGGCCACAGATACGCAGTATTTT. It translates to CASSSPWDILRATDTQYF. The chain combines TRBV7-9 with TRBJ2-3; possibly TRBD2 for D (5 bases). The length of the CDR3 is 18 residues. V was cut by 4 bases and J by 2 bases, with 22 bases left in between. From germline, CDR1 is SEHNR and CDR2 FQNEAQ (reference sequence).

The V call is TRBV7-6, the J call TRBJ2-1; 8 positions match TRBD2. CDR1 SGHVS and CDR2 FNYEAQ come from the germline V gene. The CDR3 is 14 amino acids. The V and J ends lost 5 bases and 4 bases, in that order; junction bases with no gene match: 4. The CDR3 region is CASSKGLGYNEQFF. The CDR3 region has the DNA TGTGCCAGCAGCAAGGGACTAGGTTACAATGAGCAGTTCTTC.

J is TRBJ2-7 and V is TRBV7-8, with 9 positions matching TRBD2. The germline V gene has CDR1 SGHVS and CDR2 FQNEAQ. V shed 2 bases, J shed 6 bases, and the junction held 14 bases outside the gene matches. The CDR3 is 17 amino acids. In nucleotides, the CDR3 is TGTGCCAGCAGCTTAACCCTAGCGGGAAGCATAAGCGGCGAGCAGTACTTC. Translation gives CASSLTLAGSISGEQYF.

This rearrangement joins TRBV5-1 to TRBJ1-3; 7 bases fit TRBD1. The CDR3 is 15 residues long. Germline loops: CDR1 SGHRS, CDR2 YFSETQ. J gave up 0 bases and V 7 bases, and 7 bases lay outside the gene matches. The CDR3 loop is CASRPGQSSGNTIYF. The CDR3 coding sequence is TGCGCCAGCCGTCCGGGACAGAGCTCTGGAAACACCATATATTTT. The complete variable domain, with remaining parts taken from reference TRBV5-1 and TRBJ1-3, reads KAGVTQTPRYLIKTRGQQVTLSCSPISGHRSVSWYQQTPGQGLQFLFEYFSETQRNKGNFPGRFSGRQFSNSRSEMNVSTLELGDSALYLCASRPGQSSGNTIYFGEGSWLTVV.

This chain connects TRBV13 to TRBJ2-1; the match to TRBD2 covers 11 bases. Germline V gene sequence: CDR1 PRHDT, CDR2 FYEKMQ (reference sequence). V was pared by 4 bases and J by 4 bases, with 3 bases of the junction left unmatched. The length of the CDR3 is 15 residues. Here the CDR3 reads CASSSTSGMYNEQFF. Here the CDR3 DNA reads TGTGCCAGCAGCTCGACTAGCGGGATGTACAATGAGCAGTTCTTC.

The chain couples TRBV29-1 to TRBJ2-7; TRBD2 matches 11 bases. This CDR3 is 14 amino acids long. The V gene end was trimmed by 1 base and the J gene end by 5 bases; junction bases not matched to a gene: 4. Germline assignment: CDR1 SQVTM and CDR2 ANQGSEA. The CDR3 is CSVEGISGRDEQYF. As DNA, the CDR3 is TGCAGCGTTGAAGGTATTAGCGGGAGGGACGAGCAGTACTTC.

The V gene is TRBV7-2, the J gene TRBJ1-5; D possibly corresponds to TRBD1 (6 bases). Germline CDR1 is SGHTA and CDR2 is FQGNSA. Between the trimmed V and J ends, which lost 3 bases and 4 bases, there was a span of 19 bases. The CDR3 is 17 residues long. As DNA, the CDR3 is TGTGCCAGCAGCTTTAATCCGGACAGCGACCTAAATCAGCCCCAGCATTTT. This encodes CASSFNPDSDLNQPQHF.